Presented here are 7 T cell receptor beta chains from one specimen sequenced in a study of cytomegalovirus exposure and HLA in healthy donors. Primers included in the PCR were 60 Vbeta and 13 Jbeta primers. Assay: immunoSEQ multiplex PCR; the TCRdb copy retains only in-frame clones and omits some. This sample carries a few hundred thousand clones, 75% to 85% of them seen once, and the ten largest clones take roughly 0.3%. The sample comprised PBMCs. The receptors derive from a girl aged 2 to 10 in good health and CMV-seronegative.

This clone was recorded once. The chain carries TRBV5-6 and TRBJ1-4, with D unresolved. The ends were cut back, 4 bases at V and 5 bases at J, with 24 bases in the middle. There are 18 residues in the CDR3. The germline V gene encodes CDR1 SGHDT and CDR2 YYEEEE. CDR3 sequence reads: CASSNWRRPMNRNEKLFF. DNA of the CDR3: TGTGCCAGCAGCAATTGGCGGCGTCCCATGAACCGAAATGAAAAACTGTTTTTT. Full variable domain (rest looked up from reference TRBV5-6 and TRBJ1-4): DAGVTQSPTHLIKTRGQQVTLRCSPKSGHDTVSWYQQALGQGPQFIFQYYEEEERQRGNFPDRFSGHQFPNYSSELNVNALLLGDSALYLCASSNWRRPMNRNEKLFFGSGTQLSVL.

The chain employs TRBV5-1 and TRBJ2-5; D uncertain. The CDR3 sequence is 15 residues long. Trimming took 0 bases from V and 5 from J, leaving 14 bases between them. Germline CDR1 SGHRS, CDR2 YFSETQ. CDR3 sequence reads: CASSLGPATGETQYF. As DNA, the CDR3 is TGCGCCAGCAGCTTGGGGCCGGCAACCGGGGAGACCCAGTACTTC.

The chain uses TRBV9 and TRBJ1-3, with 8 bases aligning to TRBD1. This CDR3 contains 16 residues. After removal of 2 bases from V and 4 bases from J, the junction contained 8 bases not matched to a gene. Germline loops: CDR1 SGDLS, CDR2 YYNGEE. The CDR3 loop is CASSVNSGQVGNTIYF. DNA of the CDR3: TGTGCCAGCAGCGTTAATTCGGGACAGGTGGGAAACACCATATATTTT. Based on the CDR3 plus reference TRBV9 and TRBJ1-3, the full variable domain is DSGVTQTPKHLITATGQRVTLRCSPRSGDLSVYWYQQSLDQGLQFLIQYYNGEERAKGNILERFSAQQFPDLHSELNLSSLELGDSALYFCASSVNSGQVGNTIYFGEGSWLTVV.

The chain is built from TRBV4-2 and TRBJ1-6; D ambiguous. Germline-derived CDR1 and CDR2 are LGHNA and YNFKEQ. The CDR3 spans 17 residues. The V end was cut by 0 bases, the J end by 7 bases, with 16 bases between. In DNA, the CDR3 is TGTGCCAGCAGCCAAGAGGTTACGGCAGCGGGGAATTCACCCCTCCACTTT. Its translation: CASSQEVTAAGNSPLHF.

V usage is TRBV2 and J usage is TRBJ1-2; 9 nucleotides agree with TRBD1. Trimming took 5 bases from V and 8 from J; bases not matched to a gene: 12. The CDR3 has 15 residues. CDR1 is SNHLY, CDR2 FYNNEI, per germline. CDR3 nucleotide sequence: TGTGCCAGCAGTCTGTGGGACAGGGTAACGAGCGGCTACACCTTC. Protein sequence: CASSLWDRVTSGYTF.

The rearrangement joins TRBV28 to TRBJ2-1; 7 nucleotides match TRBD2. The CDR3 spans 15 residues. V dropped 1 base and J dropped 7; count of bases not matched to a gene: 7. The V gene's germline CDR1 is MDHEN and CDR2 SYDVKM. The CDR3 loop is CASSLFSGYSNEQFF. CDR3 nucleotides: TGTGCCAGCAGTTTATTTAGCGGGTATAGTAATGAGCAGTTCTTC.

The chain carries TRBV28 and TRBJ1-6; a weak D match, TRBD1 (5 bases). This CDR3 has 16 amino acids. V was trimmed by 2 bases and J by 8 bases, leaving 16 bases between them. Germline-derived CDR1 and CDR2 are MDHEN and SYDVKM. The CDR3 sequence: CASSLSMGGWDSPLHF. DNA for the CDR3: TGTGCCAGCAGTTTAAGCATGGGGGGTTGGGATTCACCCCTCCACTTT.